This entry is about one T cell receptor (beta chain). Its specificity is not known. This record comes from a study of T cells after yellow fever vaccination. Findings and limits, study-wide: Most primary-vaccination clones recurred post-booster (roughly 96% CD4, around 90% CD8). Abundant clonotypes (contaminants from the bulk population) could be present in FACS-sorted repertoires.

Template switching by 5'RACE produced TCR cDNA, adding a universal primer site and UMIs. TCRdb reprocessed the 5' RACE reads with MiXCR, giving one entry per CDR3 protein. In the table there are a few hundred thousand distinct CDR3 sequences, under 14% of which are singletons. J was trimmed by 2 bases and V by 2 bases; bases with no gene match: 8. The germline V gene encodes CDR1 SGHTA and CDR2 FQGNSA. CDR3 size: 16 residues. The sequenced sample was PBMCs, obtained on the day of the first yellow fever vaccination. V usage is TRBV7-2 and J usage is TRBJ2-5; TRBD1 agrees at 7 bases. The sequence came from a man between 18 and 29 years old who received the YFV17D yellow fever vaccine. For the CDR3, the DNA is TGTGCCAGCAGCTTATCAGGGACAGTTGGGCAAGAGACCCAGTACTTC. Translating it yields CASSLSGTVGQETQYF.